This is a list of T cell receptor beta chains from one sample in a study of blood T cell repertoires in COVID-19. The data were produced by immunoSEQ multiplex PCR, yet TCRdb's version contains in-frame clones alone and is incomplete. Here the sample spans roughly 60,000 clones, approximately 83% being singletons. Source material: peripheral blood. The receptors shown here come from a woman of 80 years or more with acute or convalescent COVID-19. Each CDR3 is given with its conserved first and last residue.

V	CDR3
TRBV30	CAWAPSRNEQFF
TRBV28	CASRGGTGNTEAFF
TRBV5-1	CASSPTSGTIYEQYF
TRBV4-2	CASSQEQASAFFYEQYF
TRBV19	CASRIGGTYNEQFF
TRBV6-6	CASSYSSGSPEQYF
TRBV30	CAWRGHANTEAFF
TRBV5-1	CASSRDSPNSKETQYF
TRBV3-1/TRBV3-2	CASSPRYYSNQPQHF
TRBV5-4	CASSLAGNEKLFF
TRBV5-4	CASSLGQGGNNEQFF
TRBV6-1	CASSELREDFF
TRBV7-2	CASSLVGSGFQNIQYF
TRBV24-1	CATSDNSRTDTQYF
TRBV5-6	CASSPTFGLADYYEQYF
TRBV13	CASSLRRQWADTQYF
TRBV19	CASSIVGAGDYGYTF
TRBV7-3	CASSLTRDYGYTF
TRBV21-1	CASSKGAGRSNQPQHF
TRBV28	CASSSGSTDTQYF
TRBV19	CASSTRDSWVGTEAFF
TRBV12-3/TRBV12-4	CASSLGGGGGYTF
TRBV21-1	CASSKSQGAKYEQYF
TRBV15	CATSRGARSYEQYF
TRBV15	CATSRGGEVNQPQHF
TRBV6-5	CASSYRRGGYEQYF
TRBV5-1	CASSSQGGSSYNEQFF
TRBV10-1	CASSEQQDYGYTF
TRBV10-3	CAISESTSSTGELFF
TRBV4-3	CASSQDGQNYGYTF
TRBV10-2	CASRDSSEGTQYF
TRBV9	CASSQISGGYQETQYF
TRBV9	CASSVGLAGYEQYF
TRBV3-1/TRBV3-2	CASSRSIGAGAGGYTF
TRBV18	CASSPAASGRGNNEQFF
TRBV29-1	CSGRLAGNPYNEQFF
TRBV15	CATSGEFQGYTF
TRBV5-1	CASSFRAGDQPQHF
TRBV19	CASSREISDNEKLFF
TRBV7-9	CASSSRVSYEQYF
TRBV9	CASSEGDFTDTQYF
TRBV6-6	CAGSAGAPYGYTF
TRBV6-5	CASSYRTVKNTEAFF
TRBV18	CASSPLGLGAYNEQFF
TRBV5-4	CASSLLVSGNYEQYF
TRBV30	CAGDRDHYEQYF
TRBV18	CASSVAITNTGELFF
TRBV6-5	CASSYSTGGVEETQYF
TRBV25-1	CASRVERDNEQFF
TRBV18	CASSPPGERGAYEQYF
TRBV19	CASGGQALEEKLFF
TRBV4-2	CASSTRVTTGAPNQPQHF
TRBV9	CASRSSGSASNTGELFF
TRBV24-1	CATSDTGLPGDTQYF
TRBV6-5	CASSLTGDGYTF